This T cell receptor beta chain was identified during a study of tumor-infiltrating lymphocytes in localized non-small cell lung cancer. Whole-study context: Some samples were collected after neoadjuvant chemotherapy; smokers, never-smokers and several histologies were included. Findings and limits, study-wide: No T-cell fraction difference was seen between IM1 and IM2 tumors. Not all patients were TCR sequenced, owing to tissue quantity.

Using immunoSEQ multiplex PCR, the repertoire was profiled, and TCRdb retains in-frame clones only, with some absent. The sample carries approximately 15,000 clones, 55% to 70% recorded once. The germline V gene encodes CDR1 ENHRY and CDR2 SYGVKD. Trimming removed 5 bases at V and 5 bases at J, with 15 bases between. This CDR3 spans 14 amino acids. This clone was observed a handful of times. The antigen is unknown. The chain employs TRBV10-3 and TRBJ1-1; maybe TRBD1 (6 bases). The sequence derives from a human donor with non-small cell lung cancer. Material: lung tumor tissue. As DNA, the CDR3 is TGTGCCATCAGTTCATCAGGGGTCGGGACTGAAGCTTTCTTT. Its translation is CAISSSGVGTEAFF.